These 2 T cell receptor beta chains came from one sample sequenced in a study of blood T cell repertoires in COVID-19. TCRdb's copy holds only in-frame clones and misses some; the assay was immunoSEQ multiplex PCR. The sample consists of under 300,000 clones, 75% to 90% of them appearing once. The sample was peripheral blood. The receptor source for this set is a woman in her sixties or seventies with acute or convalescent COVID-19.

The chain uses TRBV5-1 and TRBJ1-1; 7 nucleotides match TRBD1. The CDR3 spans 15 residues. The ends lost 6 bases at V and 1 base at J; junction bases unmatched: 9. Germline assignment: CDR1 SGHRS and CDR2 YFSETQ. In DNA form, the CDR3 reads TGCGCCAGCACTAGCCTCGGGACAGAGAACACTGAAGCTTTCTTT. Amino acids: CASTSLGTENTEAFF.

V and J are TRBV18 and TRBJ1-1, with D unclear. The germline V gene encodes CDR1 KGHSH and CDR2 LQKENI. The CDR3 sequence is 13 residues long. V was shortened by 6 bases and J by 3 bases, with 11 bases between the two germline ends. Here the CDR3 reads CASSPMPDTEAFF. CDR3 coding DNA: TGTGCCAGCTCTCCTATGCCGGACACTGAAGCTTTCTTT. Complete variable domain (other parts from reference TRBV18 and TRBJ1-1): NAGVMQNPRHLVRRRGQEARLRCSPMKGHSHVYWYRQLPEEGLKFMVYLQKENIIDESGMPKERFSAEFPKEGPSILRIQQVVRGDSAAYFCASSPMPDTEAFFGQGTRLTVV.